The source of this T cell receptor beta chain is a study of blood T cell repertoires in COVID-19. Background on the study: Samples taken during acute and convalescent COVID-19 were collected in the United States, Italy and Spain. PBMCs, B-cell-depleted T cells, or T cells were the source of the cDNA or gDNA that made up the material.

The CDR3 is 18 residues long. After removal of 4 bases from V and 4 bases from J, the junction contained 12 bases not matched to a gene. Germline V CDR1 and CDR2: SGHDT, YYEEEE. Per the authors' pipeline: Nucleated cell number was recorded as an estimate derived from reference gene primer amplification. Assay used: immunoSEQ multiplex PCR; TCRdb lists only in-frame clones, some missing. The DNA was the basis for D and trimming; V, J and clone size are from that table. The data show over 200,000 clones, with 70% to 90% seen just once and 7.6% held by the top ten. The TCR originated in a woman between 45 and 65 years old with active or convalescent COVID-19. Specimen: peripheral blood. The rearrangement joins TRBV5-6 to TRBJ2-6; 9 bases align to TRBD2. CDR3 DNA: TGTGCCAGCAGCCTAGATTTAGCGGGAGCTCTGGGGGCCAACGTCCTGACTTTC. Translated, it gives CASSLDLAGALGANVLTF.